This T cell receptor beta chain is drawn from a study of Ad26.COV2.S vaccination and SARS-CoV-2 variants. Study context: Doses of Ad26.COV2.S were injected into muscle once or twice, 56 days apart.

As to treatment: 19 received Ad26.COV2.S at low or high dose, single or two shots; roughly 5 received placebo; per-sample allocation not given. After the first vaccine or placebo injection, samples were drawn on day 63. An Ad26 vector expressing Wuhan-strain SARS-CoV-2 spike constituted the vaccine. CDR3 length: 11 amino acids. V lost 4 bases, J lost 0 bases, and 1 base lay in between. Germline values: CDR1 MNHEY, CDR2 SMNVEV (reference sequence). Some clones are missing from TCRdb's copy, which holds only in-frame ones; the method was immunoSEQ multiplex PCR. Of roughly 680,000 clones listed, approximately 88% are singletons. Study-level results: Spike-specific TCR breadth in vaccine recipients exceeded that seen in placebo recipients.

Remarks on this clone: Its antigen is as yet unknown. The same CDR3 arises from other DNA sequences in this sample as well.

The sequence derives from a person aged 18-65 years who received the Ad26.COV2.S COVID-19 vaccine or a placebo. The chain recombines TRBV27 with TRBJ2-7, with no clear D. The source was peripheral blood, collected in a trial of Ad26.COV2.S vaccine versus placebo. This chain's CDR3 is CASSSSYEQYF. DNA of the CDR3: TGTGCCAGCAGTTCCTCCTACGAGCAGTACTTC.